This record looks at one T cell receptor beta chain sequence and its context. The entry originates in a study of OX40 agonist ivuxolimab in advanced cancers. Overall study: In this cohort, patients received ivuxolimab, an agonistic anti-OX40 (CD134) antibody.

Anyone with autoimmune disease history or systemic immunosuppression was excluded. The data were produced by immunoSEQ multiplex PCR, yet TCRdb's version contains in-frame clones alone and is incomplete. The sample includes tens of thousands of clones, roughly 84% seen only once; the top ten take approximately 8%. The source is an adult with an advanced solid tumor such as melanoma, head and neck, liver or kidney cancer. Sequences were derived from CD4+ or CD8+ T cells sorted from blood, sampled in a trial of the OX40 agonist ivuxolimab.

DNA for the CDR3: TGTGCCAGCAGCTTCCTGACGGACGAGCAGTACTTC. Protein: CASSFLTDEQYF. The chain joins TRBV11-2 to TRBJ2-7, with D uncertain. V lost 3 bases to trimming and J lost 5 bases, with 8 bases between them. The CDR3 is made up of 12 amino acids. Looked up from germline, CDR1 is SGHAT and CDR2 is FQNNGV.